This T cell receptor beta chain was captured by sequencing in a study of cytotoxic CD8 clonotypes in ibrutinib-treated CLL. Study as a whole: Some 10 relapsed/refractory, approximately 15 treatment-naive; roughly 18 IGHV unmutated. Notes on the study in general: Public clonotypes proved infrequent, and on treatment they shrank or remained steady.

This clone was counted once. Antigen specificity is unknown. CDR3 size: 15 residues. Trimming cost V 1 base and J 5 bases; bases outside gene matches: 7. Per the germline V gene, CDR1 is SNHLY and CDR2 is FYNNEI. The protocol was immunoSEQ multiplex PCR, while the TCRdb copy is restricted to in-frame clones and leaves out a portion. The table records nearly 300,000 clones, approximately 76% of them present only once. The J gene is TRBJ2-5, the V gene TRBV2; 7 bases match TRBD1. The TCR comes from a human donor with chronic lymphocytic leukemia. The source was PBMCs, collected at disease progression, from a patient treated with ibrutinib. CDR3 sequence: CASSEGQGSLETQYF. DNA of the CDR3: TGTGCCAGCAGTGAAGGACAGGGTAGTTTGGAGACCCAGTACTTC.